Listed below are T cell receptor beta chains from one sample, sequenced in a study of blood T cell repertoires in COVID-19. TCRdb keeps only in-frame clones here, not all; method: immunoSEQ multiplex PCR. This table has about 410,000 clones, roughly 86% appearing once. Sequenced input: PBMCs or T cells enriched from blood (not recorded which). The receptors originated from a woman aged 25 to 39 who had recovered from COVID-19. CDR3s include the opening cysteine and the closing phenylalanine or tryptophan. D genes are given only for firm matches. Size tells how often a clone was seen (once, few, many) or the class of an expanded clone, and some rows leave it out.

>NA|NA|TRBV7-2|TRBJ1-2
TGTGCCAGCAGCTTAGGGGCAGTTAACTATGGCTACACCTTC
CASSLGAVNYGYTF
>TRBD2|NA|TRBV4-1|TRBJ2-7
TGCGCCAGCAGCCACCCTCCTAGCGGATCCTACGAGCAGTACTTC
CASSHPPSGSYEQYF
>NA|once|TRBV19|TRBJ1-2
TGTGCCAGTAGTACAGACGGGAACGCGTTTAGTGGCTACACCTTC
CASSTDGNAFSGYTF
>NA|NA|TRBV6-2/TRBV6-3|TRBJ1-5
TGTGCCAGCAGTTACTTACAGGAGGGGCCTCAGCCCCAGCATTTT
CASSYLQEGPQPQHF
>NA|NA|TRBV30|TRBJ1-2
TGTGCCTGGTCAAATTCCAGGGGTTATGGCTACACCTTC
CAWSNSRGYGYTF
>TRBD1|NA|TRBV13|TRBJ1-2
TGTGCCAGCAGCTCCCTCGGGACAGGGGCCTTCTATGGCTACACCTTC
CASSSLGTGAFYGYTF
>NA|NA|TRBV7-9|TRBJ1-5
TGTGCCAGCAGCTTAGTTTCAGGGATAGGGAATCAGCCCCAGCATTTT
CASSLVSGIGNQPQHF
>TRBD2|once|TRBV27|TRBJ2-1
TGTGCCAGCAGTTTATCATCCCCGGGACTAGGCTACAATGAGCAGTTCTTC
CASSLSSPGLGYNEQFF
>NA|NA|TRBV7-6|TRBJ1-1
TGTGCCAGCAGCTTTATGGGGGCGTCGGGAACTGAAGCTTTCTTT
CASSFMGASGTEAFF
>NA|NA|TRBV5-4|TRBJ1-1
TGTGCCAGCAGCCCCCGCAAGAACCCCATTAGCACTGAAGCTTTCTTT
CASSPRKNPISTEAFF
>NA|NA|TRBV7-6|TRBJ2-7
TGTGCCAGCAGCCCCGACAGGCTCTCCTACGAGCAGTACTTC
CASSPDRLSYEQYF
>TRBD2|NA|TRBV18|TRBJ2-1
TGTGCCAGCTCATATGGGACTAGCGGGACCAATGAGCAGTTCTTC
CASSYGTSGTNEQFF
>TRBD1|NA|TRBV7-8|TRBJ1-2
TGTGCCAGCAGCCTACAGGGGGGATTCAACTATGGCTACACCTTC
CASSLQGGFNYGYTF
>TRBD1|NA|TRBV6-5|TRBJ1-5
TGTGCCAGCAGGCGGAATCTACAGGGGAATCAGCCCCAGCATTTT
CASRRNLQGNQPQHF
>TRBD1|NA|TRBV30|TRBJ1-4
TGTGCCTGGAGTCCGACAGGGAATGAAAAACTGTTTTTT
CAWSPTGNEKLFF
>NA|NA|TRBV3-1/TRBV3-2|TRBJ1-5
TGTGCCAGCAGCCCCCAGGCCGCTGGCAATCAGCCCCAGCATTTT
CASSPQAAGNQPQHF
>NA|NA|TRBV11-3|TRBJ1-3
TGTGCCAGCAGCTTTACTATGGGGCACACCATATATTTT
CASSFTMGHTIYF
>NA|NA|TRBV20-1|TRBJ1-3
TGCAGTGCTGGGCGGCGGGACACCATATATTTT
CSAGRRDTIYF
>NA|NA|TRBV4-2|TRBJ1-6
TGTGCCAGCAGCCAAGAGTGGACAGACTATAATTCACCCCTCCACTTT
CASSQEWTDYNSPLHF
>TRBD1|NA|TRBV27|TRBJ2-1
TGTGCCAGCAGTCCCAAGGGACAGGGTCGTGGCGGTGAGCAGTTCTTC
CASSPKGQGRGGEQFF
>NA|NA|TRBV7-2|TRBJ1-1
TGTGCCAGCAGGTTGGGGGCACTGAACACTGAAGCTTTCTTT
CASRLGALNTEAFF
>TRBD1|NA|TRBV5-4|TRBJ2-1
TGTGCCAGCAGCCACCGACAGGGGATGGACAATGAGCAGTTCTTC
CASSHRQGMDNEQFF
>NA|NA|TRBV5-1|TRBJ2-2
TGCGCCAGCGTCCCCCGGACAAACGCGAACACCGGGGAGCTGTTTTTT
CASVPRTNANTGELFF
>TRBD1|once|TRBV9|TRBJ2-1
TGTGCCAGCAGCGGACGACAGGGGCTCAATGAGCAGTTCTTC
CASSGRQGLNEQFF
>TRBD2|NA|TRBV5-1|TRBJ2-7
TGCGCCAGCAGCTTGGTAGCGGGATTATACAGAGAGCAGTACTTC
CASSLVAGLYREQYF
>TRBD1|NA|TRBV9|TRBJ2-7
TGTGCCAGCAGCCCCTCCGGGACAGGGGGCTACGAGCAGTACTTC
CASSPSGTGGYEQYF
>TRBD2|NA|TRBV7-3|TRBJ2-1
TGTGCCAGCAGCTTAATGGGTGGGAGGGGAGAGCAGTTCTTC
CASSLMGGRGEQFF
>TRBD1|NA|TRBV7-3|TRBJ2-1
TGTGCCAGCAGTCAACAGGGGGCAAATGAGCAGTTCTTC
CASSQQGANEQFF
>TRBD2|NA|TRBV11-3|TRBJ2-1
TGTGCCAGCAGCCCACGGACTAGCTCCTACAATGAGCAGTTCTTC
CASSPRTSSYNEQFF
>TRBD1|NA|TRBV18|TRBJ1-6
TGTGCCAGCTCACCGGGACAGGGTAATTCACCCCTCCACTTT
CASSPGQGNSPLHF
>TRBD1|NA|TRBV19|TRBJ2-1
TGTGCCAGTAGGAAAAGTATCACTGGGACAGGCTTTTACAATGAGCAGTTCTTC
CASRKSITGTGFYNEQFF